A single sample gave rise to the 17 T cell receptor beta chains below, sequenced in a study of T-cell memory formation after mild COVID-19. TCRdb itself ran the 5' RACE reads through MiXCR, one entry per CDR3 protein. The sample includes almost 550,000 distinct CDR3 sequences, about 20% of them seen just once. The sequenced material came from PBMCs or a T cell subset sorted from them (not recorded which). The receptors shown here come from an adult woman who had mild COVID-19 (a few samples of this study predate the infection). Cell type and time point are not known.

The chain recombines TRBV19 with TRBJ2-1; the match to TRBD2 covers 13 bases. V dropped 5 bases and J dropped 4; count of bases not matched to a gene: 5. Germline V lookup: CDR1 LNHDA, CDR2 SQIVND (reference sequence). The CDR3 runs 16 residues. The CDR3 loop is CASSVGTSGVYNEQFF. For the CDR3, the DNA is TGTGCCAGTAGTGTTGGGACTAGCGGGGTATACAATGAGCAGTTCTTC.

The chain combines TRBV30 with TRBJ2-5; D might be TRBD2 (7 bases). Deletions cut 3 bases from V and 1 base from J, with 15 bases between. The CDR3 loop spans 15 amino acids. Germline assignment: CDR1 GTSNPN and CDR2 SVGIG (reference sequence). The CDR3 DNA sequence: TGTGCCTGGAGCCCAAGGGGGGGGATCCAAGAGACCCAGTACTTC. This translates into CAWSPRGGIQETQYF. The whole variable domain, remainder taken from reference TRBV30 and TRBJ2-5, is SQTIHQWPATLVQPVGSPLSLECTVEGTSNPNLYWYRQAAGRGLQLLFYSVGIGQISSEVPQNLSASRPQDRQFILSSKKLLLSDSGFYLCAWSPRGGIQETQYFGPGTRLLVL.

This clonotype was found a few times. J is TRBJ2-7 and V is TRBV7-9, with D possibly TRBD2 on 5 matching bases. Germline loops: CDR1 SEHNR, CDR2 FQNEAQ (reference sequence). The CDR3 extends over 14 amino acids. With 1 base removed from V and 5 bases from J, the gap between germline ends came to 12 bases. CDR3 sequence: CASSLGTGYDEQYF. The CDR3 coding sequence is TGTGCCAGCAGCTTAGGGACTGGGTATGACGAGCAGTACTTC. The full variable domain, rest sourced from reference TRBV7-9 and TRBJ2-7, is DTGVSQNPRHKITKRGQNVTFRCDPISEHNRLYWYRQTLGQGPEFLTYFQNEAQLEKSRLLSDRFSAERPKGSFSTLEIQRTEQGDSAMYLCASSLGTGYDEQYFGPGTRLTVT.

This clonotype has a handful of counts. The chain employs TRBV5-6 and TRBJ1-1; 9 bases fit TRBD1. From germline, CDR1 is SGHDT and CDR2 YYEEEE. The CDR3 totals 14 residues. Trimming at V came to 3 bases and at J to 3 bases, leaving 3 bases not matched to a gene. The CDR3 DNA follows: TGTGCCAGCAGCTACGACAGGGGGGACACTGAAGCTTTCTTT. Translation gives CASSYDRGDTEAFF. Looking up the rest from reference TRBV5-6 and TRBJ1-1 gives the full variable domain: DAGVTQSPTHLIKTRGQQVTLRCSPKSGHDTVSWYQQALGQGPQFIFQYYEEEERQRGNFPDRFSGHQFPNYSSELNVNALLLGDSALYLCASSYDRGDTEAFFGQGTRLTVV.

CDR3 amino acids: CASSFPGQGASYNEQFF. The CDR3 DNA reads as TGTGCCAGCAGTTTCCCGGGACAGGGGGCAAGCTACAATGAGCAGTTCTTC. V and J are TRBV12-3 or TRBV12-4 and TRBJ2-1; TRBD1 matches 12 bases. V was clipped by 3 bases and J by 3 bases; unmatched bases: 6. The CDR3 is 17 amino acids.

This clonotype was seen a handful of times. J is TRBJ2-1 and V is TRBV4-1; D not resolved. The V and J ends lost 4 bases and 0 bases respectively, with 10 bases between them. CDR1 is MGHRA and CDR2 is YSYEKL in the germline V gene. This CDR3 region has 15 residues. The CDR3 DNA reads as TGCGCCAGCAGCCGCCCCGAAACCTCCTACAATGAGCAGTTCTTC. It codes for CASSRPETSYNEQFF.

V and J are TRBV18 and TRBJ2-7, with TRBD2 matching over 7 bases. With V trimmed by 2 bases and J by 6 bases, 4 bases remained unmatched. The germline V gene encodes CDR1 KGHSH and CDR2 LQKENI. The CDR3 extends over 13 amino acids. CDR3 amino acids: CASSPGGGSEQYF. The CDR3 DNA is TGTGCCAGCTCACCAGGGGGGGGAAGCGAGCAGTACTTC.

This clonotype occurred a few times. The chain has TRBV4-1 and TRBJ1-2; D ambiguous. Germline V gives CDR1 MGHRA, CDR2 YSYEKL. CDR3 length: 15 amino acids. The V end was cut by 0 bases, the J end by 4 bases, with 12 bases between. The CDR3 DNA is TGCGCCAGCAGCCAAGATGGGGTCGCAAGCTATGGCTACACCTTC. This gives the protein CASSQDGVASYGYTF.

The sample holds a few counts of this clonotype. The DNA for the CDR3 is TGTGCCATCACCGAGCGGTACGAGCAGTACTTC. This translates into CAITERYEQYF. The rearrangement uses TRBV10-3 and TRBJ2-7; possibly TRBD2 for D (5 bases). The CDR3 has 11 amino acids. Trimming shortened V by 7 bases and J by 4 bases, and 8 bases separated the two germline ends. Per the germline V gene, CDR1 is ENHRY and CDR2 is SYGVKD.

V is TRBV12-3 or TRBV12-4 and J is TRBJ2-3, with TRBD1 matching 7 bases. Trimming took 5 bases from V and 9 from J; bases not matched to a gene: 11. This CDR3 has 14 amino acids. CDR3 protein: CASSPDRHRGTQYF. In DNA, the CDR3 is TGTGCCAGCAGTCCCGACCGTCACAGGGGAACGCAGTATTTT.

The gene calls are TRBV12-3 or TRBV12-4 and TRBJ2-1; 7 positions agree with TRBD2. The ends lost 2 bases at V and 5 bases at J; junction bases unmatched: 6. This CDR3 has 15 residues. CDR3 region: CASSLWEGRDNEQFF. CDR3 DNA: TGTGCCAGCAGTTTATGGGAGGGCCGAGACAATGAGCAGTTCTTC.

The chain uses TRBV5-1 and TRBJ1-3; a weak D match, TRBD1 (5 bases). V was clipped by 0 bases and J by 0 bases, with 10 bases between them. CDR3 length equals 16 residues. The germline V gene encodes CDR1 SGHRS and CDR2 YFSETQ. The CDR3 is CASSLVAGYSGNTIYF. In DNA, the CDR3 is TGCGCCAGCAGCTTGGTTGCAGGGTACTCTGGAAACACCATATATTTT.

J is TRBJ2-5 and V is TRBV29-1; the match to TRBD2 covers 11 bases. The CDR3 spans 16 residues. CDR1 is SQVTM, CDR2 ANQGSEA, per germline. V was pared by 3 bases and J by 1 base, with 7 bases of the junction left unmatched. This CDR3 reads CSVEPTSGGPQETQYF. Here the CDR3 DNA reads TGCAGCGTTGAGCCCACTAGCGGGGGCCCCCAAGAGACCCAGTACTTC. Full variable domain (missing parts from reference TRBV29-1 and TRBJ2-5): SAVISQKPSRDICQRGTSLTIQCQVDSQVTMMFWYRQQPGQSLTLIATANQGSEATYESGFVIDKFPISRPNLTFSTLTVSNMSPEDSSIYLCSVEPTSGGPQETQYFGPGTRLLVL.

This chain links TRBV29-1 with TRBJ2-1, with 9 bases identical to TRBD2. The CDR3 contains 15 residues. Germline-derived CDR1 and CDR2 are SQVTM and ANQGSEA. Trimming removed 4 bases from V and 4 bases from J; junction bases left unmatched: 8. The CDR3 region has the DNA TGCAGCGTTGCTGGCGGGAGGGCCGCTTACAATGAGCAGTTCTTC. Its translation: CSVAGGRAAYNEQFF.

The chain uses TRBV4-1 and TRBJ2-1, with 13 bases aligning to TRBD2. Germline V lookup: CDR1 MGHRA, CDR2 YSYEKL. Unmatched junction bases numbered 7, after V lost 3 bases and J lost 8 bases. The CDR3 is 16 amino acids. The CDR3 is CASSQVLGTSGDEQFF. In DNA, the CDR3 is TGCGCCAGCAGCCAGGTCCTTGGGACTAGCGGGGATGAGCAGTTCTTC.

J is TRBJ1-3 and V is TRBV12-3 or TRBV12-4; D is undetermined. This CDR3 is built from 15 residues. V gave up 3 bases and J gave up 2 bases, with 11 bases separating them. This chain's CDR3 is CASSLVRSPGNTIYF. CDR3 DNA: TGTGCCAGCAGTTTGGTTAGGTCCCCTGGAAACACCATATATTTT.

This clonotype turned up a few times. The chain couples TRBV19 to TRBJ2-7; 7 bases line up with TRBD2. The V gene's germline CDR1 is LNHDA and CDR2 SQIVND (reference sequence). The ends lost 2 bases at V and 3 bases at J; junction bases unmatched: 7. The CDR3 is 15 amino acids. This CDR3 is CASSIWGGSGYEQYF. CDR3 sequence (DNA): TGTGCCAGTAGTATATGGGGCGGGAGCGGCTACGAGCAGTACTTC.